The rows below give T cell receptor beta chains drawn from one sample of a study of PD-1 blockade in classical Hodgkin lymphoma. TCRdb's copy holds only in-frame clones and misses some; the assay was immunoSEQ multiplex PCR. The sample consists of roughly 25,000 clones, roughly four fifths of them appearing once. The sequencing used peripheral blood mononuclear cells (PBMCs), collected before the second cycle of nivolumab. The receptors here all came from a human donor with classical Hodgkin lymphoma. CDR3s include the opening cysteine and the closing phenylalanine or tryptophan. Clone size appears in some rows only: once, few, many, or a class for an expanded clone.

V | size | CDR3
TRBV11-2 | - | CASSLSPAYNEQFF
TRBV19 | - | CASRVPGTGNTIYF
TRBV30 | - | CAWSYHRREQYF
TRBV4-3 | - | CASSQTGTGDGYTF
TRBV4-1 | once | CASSQESPMEEAFF
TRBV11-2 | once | CASRWGNQPQHF
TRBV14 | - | CASSLSQGTRQYF
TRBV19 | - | CASSIFWMRQSTSLGNQPQHF
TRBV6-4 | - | CASSPGPSNEKLFF
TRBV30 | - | CAWTRTVNTGELFF
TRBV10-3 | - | CAIREGTGRISDTEAFF
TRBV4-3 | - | CASSQDRTQETQYF
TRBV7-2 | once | CASSSLNIGPWADTQYF
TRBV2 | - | CASNVGYNSPLHF
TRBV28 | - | CASSLLRTGVSPLHF
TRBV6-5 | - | CASSQTSGGQETQYF
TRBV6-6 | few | CASSSWTGSYEQYF
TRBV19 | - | CASIYQETQYF
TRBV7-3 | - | CASSLTPAKYTDTQYF
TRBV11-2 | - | CASSLRGGQGSQPQHF
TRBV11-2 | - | CASSLGLVSAQFF
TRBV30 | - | CAWTKGGGEKLFF
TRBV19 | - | CASSIGRGSYEQYF
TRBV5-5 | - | CASSTDRGVANEKLFF
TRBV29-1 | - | CSVETDRGYEQYF
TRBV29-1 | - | CSVVRGQPYEQYF
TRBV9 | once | CASSVTGGSSYEQYF
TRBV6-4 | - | CASSDSEGRTDTQYF
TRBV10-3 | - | CARSQGGPQHF
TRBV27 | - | CATWTSGGEYEQYF
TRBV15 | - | CATSREGGEQYF
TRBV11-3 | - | CASSPIPGGYNEQFF
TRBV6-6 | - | CASSPGTGINEKLFF
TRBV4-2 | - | CASSQEGGGNRDTQYF
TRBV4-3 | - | CASSLINRVPYNSPPHF
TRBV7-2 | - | CASSPWVGKYIQYF
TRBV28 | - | CASKGSTLSYNSPLHF
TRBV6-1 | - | CASSEVGGGQETQYF
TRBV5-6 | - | CASSLVQGSPRTGELFF
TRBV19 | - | CASSIGGREQYF
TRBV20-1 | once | CSANGPPGAFF
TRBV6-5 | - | CASRARTGDEKLFF
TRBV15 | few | CATSRDGGVAEAFF
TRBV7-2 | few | CASSAREARSGVTEAFF
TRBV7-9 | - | CASSLGGLDQYF
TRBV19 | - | CASQGMNTEAFF
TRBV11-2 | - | CAAGRGGSDTQYF
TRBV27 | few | CASRARVGYSYEQYF
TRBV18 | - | CASSAGQPLSGNTIYF
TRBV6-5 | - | CASSYALLPTNEKLFF
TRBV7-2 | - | CASSSGTSGGWETQYF
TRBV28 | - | CASRAGGPTSGNTIYF
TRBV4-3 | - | CASSQGGWVGVTDTQYF
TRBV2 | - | CASRIFGGGQPQHF
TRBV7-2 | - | CASSLQRGGRGDTQYF
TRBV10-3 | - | CAISTVGSDKSSYEQYF
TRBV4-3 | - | CASSRDNTDTQYF
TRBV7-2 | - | CASSLEWDGASSSYNEQFF